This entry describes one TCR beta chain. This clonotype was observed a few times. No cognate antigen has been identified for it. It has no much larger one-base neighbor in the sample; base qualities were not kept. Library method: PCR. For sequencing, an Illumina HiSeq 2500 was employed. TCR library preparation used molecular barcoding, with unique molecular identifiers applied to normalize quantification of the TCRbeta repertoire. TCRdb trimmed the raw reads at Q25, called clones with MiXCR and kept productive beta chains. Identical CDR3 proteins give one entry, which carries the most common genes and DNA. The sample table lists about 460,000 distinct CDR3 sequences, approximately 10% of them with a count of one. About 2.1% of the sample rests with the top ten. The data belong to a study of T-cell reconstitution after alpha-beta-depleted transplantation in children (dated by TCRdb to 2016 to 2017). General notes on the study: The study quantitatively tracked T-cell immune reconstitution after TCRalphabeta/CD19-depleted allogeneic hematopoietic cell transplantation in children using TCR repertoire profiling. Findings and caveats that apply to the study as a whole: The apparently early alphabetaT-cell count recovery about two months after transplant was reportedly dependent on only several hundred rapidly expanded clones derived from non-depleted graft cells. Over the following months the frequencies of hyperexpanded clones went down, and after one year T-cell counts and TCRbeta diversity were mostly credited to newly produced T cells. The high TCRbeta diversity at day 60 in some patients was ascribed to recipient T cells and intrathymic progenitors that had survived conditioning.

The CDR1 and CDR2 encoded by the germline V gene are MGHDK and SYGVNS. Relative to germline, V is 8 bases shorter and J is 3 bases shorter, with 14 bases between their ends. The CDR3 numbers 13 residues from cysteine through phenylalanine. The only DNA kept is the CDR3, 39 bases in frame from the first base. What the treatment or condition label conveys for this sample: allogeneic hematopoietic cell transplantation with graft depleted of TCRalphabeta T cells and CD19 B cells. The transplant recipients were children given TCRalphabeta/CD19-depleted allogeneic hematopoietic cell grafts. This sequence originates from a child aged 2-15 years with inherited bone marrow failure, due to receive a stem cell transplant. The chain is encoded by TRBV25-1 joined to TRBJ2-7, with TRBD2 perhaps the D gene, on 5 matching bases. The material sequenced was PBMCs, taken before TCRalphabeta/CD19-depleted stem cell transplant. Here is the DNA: TGTGCCAGCTCCTACCCCGGGGTCTACGAGCAGTACTTC. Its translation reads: CASSYPGVYEQYF.